These 27 T cell receptor beta chains came from one sample sequenced in a study of blood T cell repertoires in COVID-19. Sequencing used immunoSEQ multiplex PCR; TCRdb keeps in-frame clones, though not all of them. The repertoire holds more than 85,000 clones, about 91% seen once, with about 4% in the top ten. The sequencing input was peripheral blood. Every receptor here comes from a man between 18 and 35 years old with acute or convalescent COVID-19.

The DNA for the CDR3 is TGTGCCAGCAGCCACTGGGCAGGGGGCGCGAGGGACACTGAAGCTTTCTTT. Protein product: CASSHWAGGARDTEAFF. This sequence joins TRBV27 and TRBJ1-1, with TRBD1 identical over 8 bases. The CDR3 consists of 17 residues. Germline-derived CDR1 and CDR2 are MNHEY and SMNVEV (reference sequence). The junction had 15 bases not matched to a gene; V was cut back by 6 bases and J by 3 bases.

DNA for the CDR3: TGTGCCAGCAGCCAAGCGGGCGAGCGTACCTACGAGCAGTACTTC. Translation gives CASSQAGERTYEQYF. V and J are TRBV7-2 and TRBJ2-7; weak D call: TRBD2 (6 bases). The CDR3 is 15 amino acids. Germline-derived CDR1 and CDR2 are SGHTA and FQGNSA. Trimming shortened V by 5 bases and J by 2 bases, and 16 bases separated the two germline ends.

This chain links TRBV2 with TRBJ1-4; 7 bases are a match to TRBD1. Germline loops: CDR1 SNHLY, CDR2 FYNNEI. J lost 8 bases, V lost 8 bases, and 14 bases had no gene match. This CDR3 comprises 15 residues. DNA of the CDR3: TGTGCCAGCGTACAAAATACAGGGGTGAGGGAAAAACTGTTTTTT. Translation gives CASVQNTGVREKLFF.

The chain combines TRBV25-1 with TRBJ1-6; TRBD1 agrees at 8 bases. This CDR3 contains 18 residues. Germline loops: CDR1 MGHDK, CDR2 SYGVNS. Trimming cost V 6 bases and J 8 bases; bases outside gene matches: 18. The CDR3 reads CASSHLKRQGSEDSPLHF. Here the CDR3 DNA reads TGTGCCAGCAGCCACTTGAAGAGACAGGGGAGTGAGGATTCACCCCTCCACTTT.

The chain recombines TRBV6-5 with TRBJ1-2; D perhaps matches TRBD1 (6 bases). V lost 5 bases to trimming and J lost 0 bases, with 13 bases between them. Germline assignment: CDR1 MNHEY and CDR2 SVGAGI. This CDR3 comprises 15 residues. Written as DNA, the CDR3 is TGTGCCAGCAGTACAACGACAGGTCCTAACTATGGCTACACCTTC. This sequence encodes CASSTTTGPNYGYTF.

The chain recombines TRBV14 with TRBJ1-4; tentatively, D is TRBD1 (5 bases). Trimming shortened V by 0 bases and J by 7 bases, and 9 bases separated the two germline ends. Germline CDR1 and CDR2: SGHDN and FVKESK. The CDR3 covers 14 residues. CDR3 amino acids: CASSQDLTAEKLFF. The DNA of the CDR3 is TGTGCCAGCAGCCAAGATCTGACAGCTGAAAAACTGTTTTTT.

This chain joins TRBV7-9 and TRBJ2-6; D remains unclear. CDR1 and CDR2 from the germline V gene are SEHNR and FQNEAQ (reference sequence). CDR3 length: 14 amino acids. V was shortened by 6 bases and J by 0 bases, with 6 bases between the two germline ends. In DNA form, the CDR3 reads TGTGCCAGCAGTAGTAACTCTGGGGCCAACGTCCTGACTTTC. It translates to CASSSNSGANVLTF.

V and J are TRBV27 and TRBJ2-3, with 11 bases aligning to TRBD2. The ends lost 5 bases at V and 5 bases at J; junction bases unmatched: 9. The germline V gene encodes CDR1 MNHEY and CDR2 SMNVEV (reference sequence). This CDR3 is built from 16 residues. The DNA of the CDR3 is TGTGCCAGCAGTCCTCTTAGCGGGGGGGCATTAGATACGCAGTATTTT. Its protein product is CASSPLSGGALDTQYF.

This rearrangement joins TRBV11-3 to TRBJ2-3; 14 nucleotides match TRBD2. Trimming removed 3 bases from V and 1 base from J; junction bases left unmatched: 0. This CDR3 region has 16 residues. Germline V gene sequence: CDR1 SGHNT, CDR2 YENEEA. The CDR3 DNA reads TGTGCCAGCAGCTTGGGACTAGCGGGGGGCACAGATACGCAGTATTTT. Amino acid sequence: CASSLGLAGGTDTQYF.

The J gene is TRBJ2-7, the V gene TRBV5-1; 8 positions agree with TRBD1. Germline-derived CDR1 and CDR2 are SGHRS and YFSETQ. The CDR3 length is 14 residues. Losses at the gene ends were 4 bases for V and 2 bases for J; bases not matched to a gene: 5. This chain's CDR3 is CASSAPTGAYEQYF. CDR3 DNA: TGCGCCAGCAGCGCACCGACAGGGGCCTACGAGCAGTACTTC.

The chain recombines TRBV27 with TRBJ1-4; 10 bases are shared with TRBD1. This CDR3 contains 14 residues. Trimming removed 6 bases from V and 8 bases from J; junction bases left unmatched: 6. CDR1 and CDR2 from the germline V gene are MNHEY and SMNVEV (reference sequence). In DNA form, the CDR3 reads TGTGCCAGCAGCCCGGGACAGGGGAACGAAAAACTGTTTTTT. Protein product: CASSPGQGNEKLFF.

This clone has a single count. The V call is TRBV15, the J call TRBJ1-1, with D unclear. Germline assignment: CDR1 LNHNV and CDR2 YYDKDF (reference sequence). V shed 0 bases and J shed 1 base, with 6 bases lying between them. The CDR3 contains 14 residues. CDR3 loop: CATSRELRNTEAFF. The CDR3 DNA is TGTGCCACCAGCAGAGAACTGCGGAACACTGAAGCTTTCTTT.

This chain connects TRBV6-5 to TRBJ2-7, with 8 bases lining up with TRBD1. The V segment lost 7 bases and the J segment 3 bases; nucleotides outside the gene matches: 8. The CDR3 spans 14 residues. CDR1 and CDR2 (germline): MNHEY, SVGAGI. CDR3: CASKLGQGGYEQYF. The CDR3 DNA reads TGTGCCAGCAAACTAGGACAGGGAGGCTACGAGCAGTACTTC.

This clone has just one count. This chain uses TRBV12-5 with TRBJ2-5, with 10 bases fitting TRBD1. The CDR3 has 15 residues. J gave up 0 bases and V 6 bases, and 4 bases lay outside the gene matches. From germline, CDR1 is LGHNT and CDR2 FRNRAP. CDR3 bases: TGTGCTAGTGGAAAGGACAGGGGGAACCAAGAGACCCAGTACTTC. It encodes CASGKDRGNQETQYF.

This clone has a single count. J is TRBJ2-7 and V is TRBV9; weak D call: TRBD1 (5 bases). The CDR3 length is 14 residues. Per the germline V gene, CDR1 is SGDLS and CDR2 is YYNGEE. V was cut by 3 bases and J by 6 bases, with 16 bases left in between. DNA of the CDR3: TGTGCCAGCAGCGAGGGGCCCCCCAGGACCGAGCAGTACTTC. It encodes CASSEGPPRTEQYF.

CDR3 in amino acids: CASSRPGLAGNNEQFF. DNA of the CDR3: TGTGCCAGCAGCCGACCGGGACTAGCGGGTAACAATGAGCAGTTCTTC. The chain has TRBV7-6 and TRBJ2-1, with TRBD2 matching 12 bases. CDR1 SGHVS and CDR2 FNYEAQ come from the germline V gene. Losses at the gene ends were 5 bases for V and 5 bases for J; bases not matched to a gene: 7. This CDR3 spans 16 amino acids.

The chain is built from TRBV6-5 and TRBJ1-2; D is possibly TRBD1 (6 bases). The CDR3 is made up of 13 amino acids. CDR1 MNHEY and CDR2 SVGAGI come from the germline V gene. V was trimmed by 9 bases and J by 5 bases, leaving 16 bases between them. The CDR3 bases are TGTGCCAGTTCGCAGGGGCCCGGTTATGGCTACACCTTC. Translated: CASSQGPGYGYTF.

CDR3 bases: TGCGCCAGCAGCCAAGGGGACAGGGGGGCGGCTGAAGCTTTCTTT. Translated: CASSQGDRGAAEAFF. V usage is TRBV4-1 and J usage is TRBJ1-1; TRBD1 aligns across 11 bases. This CDR3 contains 15 residues. CDR1 and CDR2 (germline): MGHRA, YSYEKL. V lost 1 base and J lost 6; bases outside the gene matches: 4.

The chain carries TRBV5-6 and TRBJ1-2, with D possibly matching TRBD1 (6 bases). Germline V gene lookup returns CDR1 SGHDT and CDR2 YYEEEE. The ends were cut back, 2 bases at V and 2 bases at J, with 10 bases in the middle. The CDR3 has 14 amino acids. The CDR3 protein is CASSFITGNYGYTF. The CDR3 nucleotides are TGTGCCAGCAGCTTTATAACAGGGAACTATGGCTACACCTTC. Combining the CDR3 with reference TRBV5-6 and TRBJ1-2 gives the whole variable domain DAGVTQSPTHLIKTRGQQVTLRCSPKSGHDTVSWYQQALGQGPQFIFQYYEEEERQRGNFPDRFSGHQFPNYSSELNVNALLLGDSALYLCASSFITGNYGYTFGSGTRLTVV.

The chain links TRBV7-9 to TRBJ2-1; 10 bases are a match to TRBD2. The CDR3 extends over 16 amino acids. Losses at the gene ends were 4 bases for V and 2 bases for J; bases not matched to a gene: 5. Looked up from germline, CDR1 is SEHNR and CDR2 is FQNEAQ (reference sequence). CDR3 loop: CASSWSGRVTYNEQFF. DNA of the CDR3: TGTGCCAGCAGCTGGAGCGGGAGGGTGACCTACAATGAGCAGTTCTTC.

This clone was recorded a few times. The V call is TRBV9, the J call TRBJ1-3, with a tentative D call TRBD1 (5 bases). Looked up from germline, CDR1 is SGDLS and CDR2 is YYNGEE. The CDR3 has 15 residues. The ends were cut back, 3 bases at V and 0 bases at J, with 10 bases in the middle. In DNA form, the CDR3 reads TGTGCCAGCAGCGGAGCAGGGATCTCTGGAAACACCATATATTTT. Its translation: CASSGAGISGNTIYF.

The chain has TRBV30 and TRBJ2-1; a possible D gene is TRBD1 (6 bases). The CDR3 totals 13 residues. V was shortened by 0 bases and J by 5 bases, with 8 bases between the two germline ends. Germline V gene sequence: CDR1 GTSNPN, CDR2 SVGIG (reference sequence). The CDR3 DNA reads as TGTGCCTGGAGTGTACAGGGCGACAATGAGCAGTTCTTC. It encodes CAWSVQGDNEQFF. Variable domain in full (rest from reference TRBV30 and TRBJ2-1): SQTIHQWPATLVQPVGSPLSLECTVEGTSNPNLYWYRQAAGRGLQLLFYSVGIGQISSEVPQNLSASRPQDRQFILSSKKLLLSDSGFYLCAWSVQGDNEQFFGPGTRLTVL.

The chain carries TRBV5-1 and TRBJ2-1; 12 bases agree with TRBD2. This CDR3 comprises 17 residues. Germline V gives CDR1 SGHRS, CDR2 YFSETQ. Losses at the gene ends were 4 bases for V and 6 bases for J; bases not matched to a gene: 11. CDR3 in DNA: TGCGCCAGCAGCCTAGGGACTAGCGGGTTAGCGGGCAATGAGCAGTTCTTC. Translated, it gives CASSLGTSGLAGNEQFF.

This chain links TRBV5-1 with TRBJ2-1, with 8 nucleotides matching TRBD2. Trimming at V came to 4 bases and at J to 6 bases, leaving 21 bases not matched to a gene. The CDR3 is 19 amino acids. Germline V gene sequence: CDR1 SGHRS, CDR2 YFSETQ. The CDR3 here is CASSPKGGLAGVAFNEQFF. CDR3 in DNA: TGCGCCAGCAGCCCGAAGGGGGGGCTAGCGGGCGTTGCGTTCAATGAGCAGTTCTTC.

The chain carries TRBV7-9 and TRBJ1-2; tentatively, D is TRBD1 (6 bases). Between the trimmed V and J ends, which lost 5 bases and 4 bases, there was a span of 11 bases. Germline CDR1 and CDR2: SEHNR and FQNEAQ (reference sequence). The CDR3 consists of 13 residues. The CDR3 sequence is CASSQDSSYGYTF. The DNA of the CDR3 is TGTGCCAGCAGCCAGGACAGCAGCTATGGCTACACCTTC.

The V call is TRBV27, the J call TRBJ2-7; 7 bases agree with TRBD1. Germline loops: CDR1 MNHEY, CDR2 SMNVEV (reference sequence). After removal of 2 bases from V and 5 bases from J, the junction contained 3 bases not matched to a gene. This CDR3 spans 13 amino acids. This CDR3 reads CASSLQGVNEQYF. The CDR3 DNA reads TGTGCCAGCAGTTTACAGGGGGTGAACGAGCAGTACTTC.

The chain carries TRBV30 and TRBJ1-1; 10 bases agree with TRBD1. In germline, CDR1 is GTSNPN, CDR2 SVGIG (reference sequence). V was clipped by 3 bases and J by 4 bases; unmatched bases: 8. CDR3 size: 15 residues. The CDR3 nucleotides are TGTGCCTGGAGCCGAAGGGACAGGGGAGTCACTGAAGCTTTCTTT. It yields the protein CAWSRRDRGVTEAFF.